This T cell receptor (beta chain) came from a study of control samples from healthy donors and cancer patients. CDR3 length: 13 amino acids. The germline V gene has CDR1 SEHNR and CDR2 FQNEAQ (reference sequence). Trimming removed 6 bases at V and 7 bases at J, with 12 bases between. Libraries were prepared by immunoSEQ multiplex PCR; TCRdb keeps only in-frame clonotypes and omits some of them. Here the sample spans some 120,000 clones, about 95% being singletons. The TCR was taken from a man under 40 in good health. The gene calls are TRBV7-9 and TRBJ2-2; no clear D gene. Sequenced material: blood. In DNA form, the CDR3 reads TGTGCCAGCAGGAGTAGGGAAGGCGGGGAGCTGTTTTTT. This encodes CASRSREGGELFF.